Following are 2 T cell receptor beta chains from one sample sequenced in a study of blood T cell repertoires in COVID-19. TCRdb keeps only in-frame clones here, not all; method: immunoSEQ multiplex PCR. The table lists some 77,000 clones, nearly 90% of them singletons. Sample: peripheral blood. The origin of the receptors is a woman older than 75 with active or convalescent COVID-19.

V usage is TRBV30 and J usage is TRBJ1-2; tentative D call: TRBD1 (6 bases). Trimming left V 5 bases short and J 1 base short, with 8 bases between. The CDR3 runs to 12 residues. The V gene's germline CDR1 is GTSNPN and CDR2 SVGIG (reference sequence). The CDR3 nucleotides are TGTGCCTGGGGGACACGTAACTATGGCTACACCTTC. Its protein is CAWGTRNYGYTF.

V is TRBV7-6 and J is TRBJ1-5; 8 nucleotides align to TRBD1. Looked up from germline, CDR1 is SGHVS and CDR2 is FNYEAQ. Trimming cost V 1 base and J 7 bases; bases outside gene matches: 9. The CDR3 is 16 amino acids. The CDR3 protein is CASSLEIWTGSQPQHF. The CDR3 DNA reads TGTGCCAGCAGCTTAGAGATATGGACAGGGTCACAGCCCCAGCATTTT.